The 7 T cell receptor beta chains below all came from one sample that was sequenced in a study of T cells in Graves' hyperthyroidism and ophthalmopathy. Amplification yielded TCR beta CDR3 regions, with RNA transcripts as the source. When the TCR CDR3 underwent first-round RT-PCR, the HTBI primer set was used. Using its own MiXCR run on the multiplex PCR reads, TCRdb lists one record per CDR3 protein. The repertoire holds nearly 600,000 distinct CDR3 sequences, with more than 13% as singletons. The material sequenced was blood. These receptors originate from a woman between 18 and 29 years old with Graves' ophthalmopathy.

Note on this clonotype: This may come from a read error, since a much larger clone is one base off. The chain couples TRBV30 to TRBJ2-1, with 9 bases aligning to TRBD1. Germline assignment: CDR1 GTSNPN and CDR2 SVGIG (reference sequence). The junction had 17 bases not matched to a gene; V was cut back by 8 bases and J by 9 bases. This CDR3 region has 15 residues. The CDR3 DNA follows: TGTGCCCGGAAGGTCCGGACAGGGGCTCTTGGTGAGCAGTTCTTC. This sequence encodes CARKVRTGALGEQFF.

This clonotype was picked up many times. This chain uses TRBV19 with TRBJ1-5; weak D call: TRBD1 (5 bases). The CDR3 is 15 residues long. The V end was cut by 6 bases, the J end by 0 bases, with 12 bases between. Germline CDR1 and CDR2: LNHDA and SQIVND (reference sequence). The CDR3 DNA follows: TGTGCCAGTAGCAGGGACGGAGATAGCAATCAGCCCCAGCATTTT. This translates into CASSRDGDSNQPQHF.

In this sample, this clonotype turned up many times. The genes are TRBV7-8 and TRBJ1-5; D call uncertain. Germline V lookup: CDR1 SGHVS, CDR2 FQNEAQ. The CDR3 has 17 amino acids. V was shortened by 1 base and J by 0 bases, with 13 bases between the two germline ends. The CDR3 sequence is CASSLVGSQISNQPQHF. The CDR3 DNA reads TGTGCCAGCAGCTTAGTTGGCAGCCAGATTAGCAATCAGCCCCAGCATTTT.

This sequence joins TRBV20-1 and TRBJ1-2, with D possibly being TRBD1 (5 bases). Trimming removed 0 bases from V and 13 bases from J, with 12 bases in between. The germline gives CDR1 DFQATT, CDR2 SNEGSKA (reference sequence). The CDR3 is 11 residues long. This CDR3 reads CSARDGRGPTF. DNA for the CDR3: TGCAGTGCTAGAGATGGCCGGGGACCCACCTTC.

This clonotype was seen repeatedly, ten times or more. V usage is TRBV5-1 and J usage is TRBJ2-7; the D call may be TRBD1 or TRBD2 (5 bases each). Germline V gene data show CDR1 as SGHRS and CDR2 as YFSETQ. V was shortened by 4 bases and J by 4 bases, with 12 bases between the two germline ends. The CDR3 has 13 residues. DNA of the CDR3: TGCGCCAGCAGCGGGACGGGATATTACGAGCAGTACTTC. It codes for CASSGTGYYEQYF.

This clonotype appeared many times. This chain connects TRBV18 to TRBJ2-5; weak D call: TRBD2 (6 bases). This CDR3 has 14 residues. Trimming stripped 6 bases from V and 5 bases from J, with 16 bases between. The germline V gene has CDR1 KGHSH and CDR2 LQKENI. The CDR3 loop reads CASSQETRLETQYF. Here the CDR3 DNA reads TGTGCCAGCTCCCAGGAGACTAGGCTGGAGACCCAGTACTTC. The whole variable domain, filled in from reference TRBV18 and TRBJ2-5, reads NAGVMQNPRHLVRRRGQEARLRCSPMKGHSHVYWYRQLPEEGLKFMVYLQKENIIDESGMPKERFSAEFPKEGPSILRIQQVVRGDSAAYFCASSQETRLETQYFGPGTRLLVL.

This clonotype was counted many times. The chain carries TRBV12-3 or TRBV12-4 and TRBJ2-5; D may be TRBD2 (5 bases). V lost 6 bases, J lost 4 bases, and 18 bases lay in between. The CDR3 is 15 residues long. The CDR3 DNA follows: TGTGCCAGCAGCCCCACCGAGGGCAGTGGAGAGACCCAGTACTTC. Amino acid sequence: CASSPTEGSGETQYF.